This section outlines one T cell receptor beta chain sequence together with its context. No antigen is known for it. The input lacks base qualities; no much larger clone sits a single base away. The sample is drawn from a study of technical replicates of blood from a few donors (dated by TCRdb to 2016 to 2017). To prepare the library, the immunoSEQ multiplex PCR assay was applied. Here the immuneACCESS table is served through TCRdb, limited to in-frame sequences with V and J called. Missing clones are a known gap in these copies; in checked studies unresolved V genes cover under half, and the rest lacks a known reason. In this sample the table shows around 83,000 clones, under 95% of which occur a single time. The top ten clones comprise over 0.25% of the sample. CDR1 and CDR2, looked up from the germline V gene, are SNHLY and FYNNEI. From the cysteine up to the phenylalanine, the CDR3 has a length of 13 residues. The only DNA kept is the CDR3, 39 bases in frame from the first base. The junction shows trimming of 10 bases on V and 8 bases on J, plus 17 bases between the germline ends.

The chain links TRBV2 with TRBJ1-4; too little of a D gene remains to name it. The sequenced material came from T cells isolated from PBMCs. The receptor comes from a human donor in good health. CDR3 sequence: CATSLITQEKLFF. The DNA is TGTGCCACCAGCCTAATAACACAGGAAAAACTGTTTTTT.